This paragraph reports one T cell receptor beta chain. Its antigen has not been determined. Per-base qualities were not stored, and no clone one base away is much larger. The donors were healthy, HIV-negative adults who had no recently reported acute infections or vaccinations. Only Caucasian adults living in Nashville, Tennessee, USA were represented among the donors. Magnetic negative selection was used to enrich CD4+ T cells, after which naive cells were positively selected on CD45RA and the negative fraction became the memory subset. Blood was obtained by leukapheresis, after which PBMCs were separated by Ficoll-Histopaque density gradient centrifugation and cryopreserved in liquid nitrogen vapor phase. Purity and quantity of every magnetically sorted T cell population were checked by analytical flow cytometry. Each sorted fraction had its genomic DNA isolated and then quantified by UV absorbance on a Nanodrop 2000c.

The data originate from a study of shared clonotypes between healthy human individuals (dated by TCRdb to 2018 to 2020). About the full investigation: Three men and a couple of women, aged 18 to 49 years, made up the cohort. Per donor, leukapheresis produced somewhere between about 0.94 and 9.5 billion PBMCs. The study deeply sequenced blood TCR repertoires of several healthy adults to estimate repertoire size and the extent of clonotype sharing between individuals. For each donor, CD4 naive and CD4 memory were each run on three plates, CD8 naive on two plates, and CD8 memory on one plate. Different laboratories and diverse techniques were used to prepare libraries and sequence TCR repertoires, to increase sequencing depth and limit assay-specific biases. On the study overall, not on this receptor specifically: Naive subsets generally had larger estimated clonotype richness than memory subsets did. Based on pairwise subsampling, the degree of clonotype sharing among donors was expected to be affected by sequencing depth. Because the study included only a small number of donors, the genetic and exposure-history diversity represented was limited. Sampling was limited to blood, and TCR repertoires in tissue likely differ from TCR repertoires in blood. Incomplete sequencing was indicated by rarefaction of sorted-subset datasets, despite the large sequencing depth. Compared with non-shared clonotypes, the clonotypes found in all four sorted-subset donors had higher generation probabilities. Across a handful of donors, roughly 5.1% of naive CD4, more than 3% of naive CD8, 2% to 2.5% of memory CD4, and 0.4% of memory CD8 clonotypes were shared.

TCR CDR3 regions were amplified from genomic DNA by multiplex PCR using the deep immunoSEQ assay. Extracted genomic DNA from each cell subset was distributed evenly across all wells of several immunoSEQ 96-well plates, and each plate was treated as a replicate. Each replicate PCR for sorted subsets received 150 to 250 ng genomic DNA, equal to about 30,000 T cell genomes. Purified libraries were quantified with a Qubit 3.0 fluorometer, sized on a Bioanalyzer 2100, and re-quantified with the KAPA Library Quantification kit. Every immunoSEQ 96-well plate was sequenced on a dedicated single-read 150-cycle Illumina NextSeq 550 flow cell. Turning to the authors' computational methods: Because only junctional sequences without quality scores were contained in the immunoSEQ output, filtering matching that applied to full-length reads could not be performed. To assign V/J genes and CDR3, sequences were annotated against IMGT germline references using PyIR, a Python wrapper for IgBLAST v1.9. Reads were filtered out if the reads had weak V/J assignments (E-value above 1e-6), no CDR3, stop codons, out-of-frame junctions, or ambiguous translated residues. V3J clonotypes were defined as sequences sharing the same inferred V gene, J gene, and CDR3 amino acid sequence. The percentage overlap between two repertoires was calculated by dividing the number of shared unique clonotypes by the size of the smaller repertoire. Repertoire richness was assessed with RTK rarefaction, the Chao1 estimator, and Recon v2.1 estimates of unobserved clonotypes. Generation probabilities were computed with OLGA for all TCRbeta clonotypes obtained by the gDNA method from a few donors. TCRdb provides this immuneACCESS table in a form limited to in-frame rearrangements. Some clones are lacking; in checked studies, under half of them reflect an unresolved V gene, and why the rest are absent is not known. The V and J calls and the clone size are those of that table, but D and trimming were determined from the DNA. The table for this sample lists 2 million to 2.5 million clones; 95% of them were counted only once. The top ten clonotypes cover 0.1% to 0.15% of the sample.

In the germline V gene, CDR1 corresponds to SGDLS and CDR2 to YYNGEE. From its cysteine to its phenylalanine, the CDR3 spans 15 amino acids. Of the read, only the CDR3 DNA is kept; its 45 bases are in frame from base 1. Here V drops 0 bases and J drops 9 bases, and the junction holds 7 bases not matched to any gene. The TCR sequence derives from a man younger than 35 in good health. Sample: naive CD4+ T cells sorted from blood. In light of the paper, this sample's cell subset or site label describes: CD45RA+ positively selected. The sequence joins TRBV9 to TRBJ2-1; 9 bases in the junction line up with TRBD1. CDR3 sequence: CASSVGGQGSFEQFF. The DNA is as follows: TGTGCCAGCAGCGTAGGTGGACAGGGGTCATTTGAGCAGTTCTTC.